These T cell receptor beta chains were read from a single sample in a study of long-term antiretroviral therapy in people with HIV. Here immunoSEQ multiplex PCR was the method, and the copy in TCRdb shows in-frame clones only, minus some. Of 25,000 to 40,000 clones listed, 95% to 96% are singletons. This specimen was unsorted PBMCs, taken approximately 6.6 years after starting antiretroviral therapy. These receptors originate from a man younger than 45 with HIV. Each CDR3 is given with its conserved first and last residue. D genes are given only for firm matches. Not all rows give a size; the values are once, few, many and, for expanded clones, a class.

abundance,d_gene,j_gene,v_gene,CDR3aa,CDR3nt
.,TRBD1,TRBJ2-7,TRBV6-1,CASMMTGDSYEQYF,TGTGCCAGCATGATGACAGGGGATTCCTACGAGCAGTACTTC
.,.,TRBJ2-7,TRBV7-9,CASSSLPGTYEQYF,TGTGCCAGCAGCTCTCTCCCGGGGACCTACGAGCAGTACTTC
.,.,TRBJ1-1,TRBV7-2,CASSLGPTPIAFF,TGTGCCAGCAGCTTAGGACCGACCCCAATAGCTTTCTTT
.,TRBD2,TRBJ2-7,TRBV10-3,CAISESDSGRYYEQYF,TGTGCCATCAGTGAGTCGGATAGCGGGAGGTACTACGAGCAGTACTTC
.,.,TRBJ2-3,TRBV7-2,CASSLGAWELTQHTQYF,TGTGCCAGCAGCTTAGGCGCCTGGGAACTAACACAACATACGCAGTATTTT
.,.,TRBJ2-7,TRBV6-6,CASTRGETYEQYF,TGTGCCAGCACACGGGGTGAGACCTACGAGCAGTACTTC
.,.,TRBJ1-1,TRBV30,CAWSVRDTPNTEAFF,TGTGCCTGGAGTGTAAGGGACACCCCAAACACTGAAGCTTTCTTT
.,TRBD1,TRBJ1-5,TRBV19,CASSKGDRGISNQPQHF,TGTGCCAGTAGTAAAGGGGACAGGGGGATTAGCAATCAGCCCCAGCATTTT
.,TRBD1,TRBJ1-4,TRBV2,CASSWTGTNEKLFF,TGTGCCAGCAGTTGGACAGGGACTAATGAAAAACTGTTTTTT
.,.,TRBJ1-4,TRBV4-3,CASSQGTGREKLFF,TGCGCCAGCAGCCAAGGAACAGGGAGGGAAAAACTGTTTTTT
.,TRBD2,TRBJ2-3,TRBV6-5,CASSSSGTITDTQYF,TGTGCCAGCAGTTCTAGCGGGACTATCACAGATACGCAGTATTTT
.,TRBD1,TRBJ2-1,TRBV29-1,CSVTPGDSNEQFF,TGCAGCGTGACCCCCGGGGACAGTAATGAGCAGTTCTTC
.,TRBD2,TRBJ2-3,TRBV5-1,CASSPRLADTDTQYF,TGCGCCAGCAGCCCCCGACTAGCGGATACAGATACGCAGTATTTT
once,TRBD2,TRBJ2-7,TRBV4-1,CASSHLGEGQVRYEQYF,TGCGCCAGCAGCCATCTCGGGGAGGGGCAGGTGAGGTACGAGCAGTACTTC
.,TRBD2,TRBJ2-3,TRBV29-1,CSVELGTSGTDTQYF,TGCAGCGTTGAGCTGGGGACTAGCGGCACAGATACGCAGTATTTT
.,TRBD1,TRBJ2-7,TRBV6-5,CASRPGQGAYEQYF,TGTGCCAGCAGGCCGGGACAGGGGGCCTACGAGCAGTACTTC
.,.,TRBJ1-1,TRBV4-1,CASSQGRGNTEAFF,TGCGCCAGCAGCCAAGGACGGGGGAACACTGAAGCTTTCTTT
.,TRBD1,TRBJ1-6,TRBV7-9,CASTPDRGKDSPLHF,TGTGCCAGCACCCCGGACAGGGGGAAGGATTCACCCCTCCACTTT
.,.,TRBJ1-4,TRBV6-6,CASREIRVPNEKLFF,TGTGCCAGCAGGGAGATAAGGGTTCCTAATGAAAAACTGTTTTTT
.,.,TRBJ2-1,TRBV6-1,CASKEDPTYNEQFF,TGTGCCAGCAAGGAGGACCCCACTTACAATGAGCAGTTCTTC
.,.,TRBJ1-5,TRBV7-9,CASSPQEELEPQHF,TGTGCCAGCAGTCCTCAGGAGGAGTTAGAGCCCCAGCATTTT
.,TRBD1,TRBJ1-3,TRBV4-1,CASSQGLARGLSGNTIYF,TGCGCCAGCAGCCAAGGCTTGGCCAGGGGGCTCTCTGGAAACACCATATATTTT
once,TRBD2,TRBJ2-7,TRBV9,CASSVVASGREEQYF,TGTGCCAGCAGCGTAGTGGCTAGCGGGAGGGAGGAGCAGTACTTC
.,.,TRBJ1-2,TRBV6-6,CASSDFSGPPNYGYTF,TGTGCCAGCAGTGACTTCTCCGGGCCTCCGAACTATGGCTACACCTTC
.,.,TRBJ2-7,TRBV30,CAWSAGSEEQYF,TGTGCCTGGAGTGCAGGAAGCGAAGAGCAGTACTTC
.,.,TRBJ1-1,TRBV25-1,CASSASGRTEAFF,TGTGCCAGCAGTGCATCAGGGAGGACTGAAGCTTTCTTT
few,TRBD2,TRBJ2-7,TRBV2,CASSGTSGRGYEQYF,TGTGCCAGCAGCGGGACTAGCGGGAGGGGATACGAGCAGTACTTC
.,TRBD1,TRBJ2-3,TRBV7-9,CASSLPVDRAENTQYF,TGTGCCAGCAGCTTACCCGTGGACAGGGCCGAGAATACGCAGTATTTT
once,TRBD1,TRBJ1-2,TRBV29-1,CSVGGQGSEYGYTF,TGCAGCGTTGGGGGACAGGGTTCGGAATATGGCTACACCTTC
.,.,TRBJ2-5,TRBV6-5,CASSYSNQRETQYF,TGTGCCAGCAGTTACTCGAATCAGAGGGAGACCCAGTACTTC
.,.,TRBJ1-6,TRBV2,CASSEQGPPLHF,TGTGCCAGCAGTGAGCAGGGTCCACCCCTCCACTTT
.,.,TRBJ1-1,TRBV27,CASSLSYPRNTEAFF,TGTGCCAGCAGTTTATCGTACCCCCGGAACACTGAAGCTTTCTTT
once,TRBD1,TRBJ2-7,TRBV11-2,CASSLPQGAYEQYF,TGTGCCAGCAGCTTACCCCAGGGGGCCTACGAGCAGTACTTC
.,.,TRBJ1-1,TRBV19,CASSPVLQGGEAFF,TGTGCCAGTAGTCCCGTCCTTCAAGGAGGTGAAGCTTTCTTT
.,TRBD2,TRBJ2-5,TRBV4-3,CASSQESQRGETQYF,TGCGCCAGCAGCCAAGAGAGCCAGCGGGGAGAGACCCAGTACTTC
.,TRBD1,TRBJ1-5,TRBV5-1,CASSLGGGPRDRAYSNQPQHF,TGCGCCAGCAGCTTAGGGGGGGGCCCCCGGGACAGGGCATATAGCAATCAGCCCCAGCATTTT
.,TRBD2,TRBJ2-7,TRBV4-1,CASRLLAESSYEQYF,TGCGCCAGCAGGTTACTAGCGGAGAGCTCCTACGAGCAGTACTTC
once,.,TRBJ2-7,TRBV21-1,CASSCGGEQYF,TGTGCCAGCAGCTGCGGGGGGGAGCAGTACTTC
.,TRBD1,TRBJ2-7,TRBV2,CASSVGQGYEQYF,TGTGCCAGCAGTGTGGGACAGGGGTACGAGCAGTACTTC
.,.,TRBJ1-4,TRBV5-1,CASSLGALAGAYEKLFF,TGCGCCAGCAGCTTGGGGGCCCTAGCCGGAGCGTATGAAAAACTGTTTTTT
.,.,TRBJ2-7,TRBV6-6,CASSGGGNEQYF,TGTGCCAGCAGTGGAGGGGGAAACGAGCAGTACTTC
.,TRBD1,TRBJ1-2,TRBV27,CASSGTGDYGYTF,TGTGCCAGCAGTGGGACAGGGGACTATGGCTACACCTTC
.,.,TRBJ2-1,TRBV7-9,CASSAAGGLEYYNEQFF,TGTGCCAGCAGCGCTGCAGGGGGGCTAGAATACTACAATGAGCAGTTCTTC
.,.,TRBJ2-6,TRBV4-3,CASSRSGGKYSGANVLTF,TGCGCCAGCAGCAGGTCGGGGGGCAAGTACTCTGGGGCCAACGTCCTGACTTTC
.,.,TRBJ1-1,TRBV2,CASSEDGDYEVFF,TGTGCCAGCAGTGAAGACGGGGATTATGAGGTTTTCTTT
.,.,TRBJ2-6,TRBV4-2,CASSQDRAGNVLTF,TGTGCCAGCAGCCAAGACAGGGCGGGAAACGTCCTGACTTTC
.,TRBD1,TRBJ2-7,TRBV27,CASSMDRGRYEQYF,TGTGCCAGCAGCATGGACAGGGGGAGATACGAGCAGTACTTC
.,.,TRBJ1-2,TRBV5-1,CASSLAVGSLRLRDGYTF,TGCGCCAGCAGCTTGGCCGTTGGTAGCTTGAGGCTGAGGGATGGCTACACCTTC
.,.,TRBJ1-1,TRBV28,CASTIVPDTEAFF,TGTGCCAGCACCATTGTCCCCGACACTGAAGCTTTCTTT
.,TRBD2,TRBJ2-7,TRBV27,CASSLKAGSYEQYF,TGTGCCAGCAGTTTAAAAGCGGGGAGCTACGAGCAGTACTTC
.,.,TRBJ1-4,TRBV6-5,CASSGGSNEKLFF,TGTGCCAGCAGTGGAGGGTCTAATGAAAAACTGTTTTTT